This T cell receptor (beta chain) was captured by sequencing in a study of cytomegalovirus exposure and HLA in healthy donors. The study's findings and limits: In a later analysis, TCR association rates varied by HLA locus: DRB1 most, HLA-C fewest.

Germline lookup yields CDR1 SQVTM and CDR2 ANQGSEA. The CDR3 extends over 13 amino acids. Trimming shortened V by 0 bases and J by 3 bases, and 9 bases separated the two germline ends. The study ran its PCR with 60 Vbeta and 13 Jbeta primers. TCRdb keeps only in-frame clones here, not all; method: immunoSEQ multiplex PCR. This sample's table reports more than 35,000 clones. Note on this clone: Antigen specificity is unknown.

The material sequenced was PBMCs. This receptor was identified in a man younger than 40 in good health and CMV-seronegative. V and J are TRBV29-1 and TRBJ2-7; TRBD2 might be the D (5 bases). This chain's CDR3 is CSVEDLASYEQYF. The DNA of the CDR3 is TGCAGCGTTGAAGACCTAGCAAGCTACGAGCAGTACTTC.